This T cell receptor beta chain was found in a study of blood T cell repertoires in COVID-19. About the study: Sources were T cells, B-cell-depleted T cells, or PBMCs; the material itself was cDNA or gDNA.

Methods used by the authors: Amplification with reference gene primers provided the estimates of nucleated cell counts. Clones were sequenced by immunoSEQ multiplex PCR, and TCRdb holds only the in-frame ones, with some missing. V, J and clone size are taken as reported in that table, and D and trimming were inferred from the DNA itself. This sample yields roughly 250,000 clones, of which 65% to 90% are seen a single time; about 2.9% belongs to the top ten. The table lists this clone with a few counts. V lost 5 bases to trimming and J lost 7 bases, with 15 bases between them. CDR3 size: 14 residues. Germline CDR1 is SGHTA and CDR2 is FQGNSA.

The sequencing sample was made of peripheral blood. The sequence derives from a woman aged 55-69 years with active or convalescent COVID-19. The chain has TRBV7-2 and TRBJ1-5; D is ambiguous. In DNA, the CDR3 is TGTGCCAGCAGCCTAGGGTCAGGTGGACAGCCCCAGCATTTT. Translation gives CASSLGSGGQPQHF.